A single sample is the source of the 22 T cell receptor beta chains below, sequenced in a study of shared clonotypes between healthy human individuals. Terminally differentiated effector memory CD45RA+ cells were left out of the naive CD8 fraction, which was CD45RO-negative and positively selected for CCR7. Repertoires were generated with immunoSEQ multiplex PCR, while TCRdb's copy carries only in-frame clones and drops some. The sample records around 2,000,000 clones, approximately 94% being singletons. Material: naive CD8+ T cells from PBMCs. The origin of the receptors is a man between 18 and 29 years old in good health. Some clones in this sample may be carry-over from other donors' samples.

The chain is built from TRBV10-3 and TRBJ2-7; D perhaps matches TRBD1 (5 bases). The CDR3 totals 14 residues. In germline, CDR1 is ENHRY, CDR2 SYGVKD. V gave up 2 bases and J gave up 6 bases, with 14 bases separating them. The CDR3, as DNA: TGTGCCATCAGTGAGCCTCCGGACACCGCCGAGCAGTACTTC. Translated, it gives CAISEPPDTAEQYF.

This clone appeared once. CDR3: CASSGAVATSANREQYF. The CDR3 nucleotides read TGTGCCAGCAGTGGGGCCGTTGCCACCAGTGCAAATCGAGAGCAGTACTTC. This sequence joins TRBV2 and TRBJ2-7; D gene uncertain. V gave up 4 bases and J gave up 7 bases, with 26 bases separating them. Germline V CDR1 and CDR2: SNHLY, FYNNEI. The length of the CDR3 is 17 residues.

This chain joins TRBV6-1 and TRBJ1-5; D gene uncertain. This CDR3 spans 13 amino acids. Trimming removed 8 bases from V and 1 base from J, with 9 bases in between. Germline V CDR1 and CDR2: MNHNS, SASEGT. The CDR3 is CASGEGSNQPQHF. The CDR3 nucleotides are TGTGCCAGCGGGGAAGGGAGCAATCAGCCCCAGCATTTT.

J is TRBJ2-2 and V is TRBV5-8; D may match TRBD1 or TRBD2 (5 bases each). The V end was cut by 3 bases, the J end by 5 bases, with 20 bases between. There are 17 residues in the CDR3. Germline V gene sequence: CDR1 SGHTS, CDR2 YDEGEE. CDR3 residues: CASSSPGMGLRTGELFF. CDR3 sequence (DNA): TGTGCCAGCAGCTCCCCCGGGATGGGGCTAAGGACCGGGGAGCTGTTTTTT.

The chain uses TRBV7-2 and TRBJ1-1, with D possibly TRBD1 on 5 matching bases. Germline assignment: CDR1 SGHTA and CDR2 FQGNSA. V gave up 5 bases and J gave up 5 bases, with 12 bases separating them. The CDR3 is made up of 13 amino acids. DNA for the CDR3: TGTGCCAGCAGCCTCGGGGGAATTACTGAAGCTTTCTTT. Translated, it gives CASSLGGITEAFF. Using reference TRBV7-2 and TRBJ1-1 for the parts outside the CDR3, the full variable domain is GAGVSQSPSNKVTEKGKDVELRCDPISGHTALYWYRQSLGQGLEFLIYFQGNSAPDKSGLPSDRFSAERTGGSVSTLTIQRTQQEDSAVYLCASSLGGITEAFFGQGTRLTVV.

This clone has a single count. The chain joins TRBV7-2 to TRBJ2-7; TRBD2 matches at 8 bases. The CDR3 spans 18 residues. CDR1 is SGHTA, CDR2 FQGNSA, per germline. J lost 4 bases, V lost 5 bases, and 19 bases had no gene match. The CDR3, as DNA: TGTGCCAGCAGCACCCTAGTAACCCGGGGGGGGATTTTTTACGAGCAGTACTTC. Its translation is CASSTLVTRGGIFYEQYF.

This chain links TRBV19 with TRBJ2-3; D is unclear. CDR1 and CDR2 (germline): LNHDA, SQIVND (reference sequence). The CDR3 length is 17 residues. Trimming cost V 3 bases and J 5 bases, with 21 bases left between them. This CDR3 reads CASSIFFGPLVGDTQYF. The CDR3 DNA follows: TGTGCCAGTAGTATCTTCTTTGGGCCTTTAGTCGGAGATACGCAGTATTTT.

The chain is built from TRBV10-3 and TRBJ2-7; TRBD2 is a possible D gene (5 bases). From germline, CDR1 is ENHRY and CDR2 SYGVKD. CDR3 size: 13 residues. V dropped 8 bases and J dropped 2 bases, with 13 bases sitting between them. CDR3 loop: CAIQGSVPYEQYF. Written as DNA, the CDR3 is TGTGCCATCCAAGGTAGCGTGCCCTACGAGCAGTACTTC.

In regard to this clone: This CDR3 is also generated by other DNA sequences in the sample. This rearrangement joins TRBV5-1 to TRBJ2-7; 7 bases align to TRBD1. The CDR3 loop spans 13 amino acids. J lost 6 bases, V lost 0 bases, and 3 bases had no gene match. Germline values: CDR1 SGHRS, CDR2 YFSETQ. CDR3 residues: CASSLGQGVEQYF. CDR3 coding DNA: TGCGCCAGCAGCTTGGGACAGGGCGTCGAGCAGTACTTC.

The chain employs TRBV10-1 and TRBJ2-7; D remains unclear. Germline V gene lookup returns CDR1 WNHNN and CDR2 SYGVQD (reference sequence). The V end was cut by 0 bases, the J end by 6 bases, with 24 bases between. The CDR3 covers 18 residues. The CDR3 DNA is TGCGCCAGCAGTGAGTCGAAGGACGGGCCCCAGCCTTCTCTCGAGCAGTACTTC. It yields the protein CASSESKDGPQPSLEQYF.

V and J are TRBV13 and TRBJ1-2; the match to TRBD1 covers 10 bases. V dropped 4 bases and J dropped 7; count of bases not matched to a gene: 6. This CDR3 comprises 14 residues. The germline V gene has CDR1 PRHDT and CDR2 FYEKMQ (reference sequence). Here the CDR3 DNA reads TGTGCCAGCAGCTGGGACAGGGGATCGGGTGGCTACACCTTC. It translates to CASSWDRGSGGYTF.

The chain combines TRBV19 with TRBJ2-2; 9 bases fit TRBD2. The CDR3 runs to 20 residues. In germline, CDR1 is LNHDA, CDR2 SQIVND (reference sequence). V was pared by 6 bases and J by 0 bases, with 17 bases of the junction left unmatched. CDR3 DNA sequence: TGTGCCAGTAGCAATGGACTAGCGTCCATACTTACTCCGAACACCGGGGAGCTGTTTTTT. As protein: CASSNGLASILTPNTGELFF.

The chain is built from TRBV28 and TRBJ2-7, with 8 bases lining up with TRBD1. Per germline, CDR1 MDHEN and CDR2 SYDVKM. The V segment lost 8 bases and the J segment 3 bases; nucleotides outside the gene matches: 9. This CDR3 contains 14 residues. CDR3 residues: CASGMGQEFYEQYF. CDR3 DNA: TGTGCCAGCGGGATGGGACAGGAGTTCTACGAGCAGTACTTC.

The V call is TRBV7-8, the J call TRBJ2-1, with 10 bases matching TRBD2. V dropped 4 bases and J dropped 4; count of bases not matched to a gene: 7. The length of the CDR3 is 16 residues. Germline lookup yields CDR1 SGHVS and CDR2 FQNEAQ. CDR3 DNA sequence: TGTGCCAGCAGCTGGAGAATGACTAGCGGGTACAATGAGCAGTTCTTC. It yields the protein CASSWRMTSGYNEQFF.

This chain joins TRBV4-3 and TRBJ1-1, with 9 bases matching TRBD1. V was clipped by 5 bases and J by 3 bases; unmatched bases: 7. CDR3 length equals 15 residues. Germline lookup yields CDR1 LGHNA and CDR2 YSLEER. The CDR3 nucleotides are TGCGCCAGCAGCTCGAGACAGGGGGTGGACACTGAAGCTTTCTTT. Translating it yields CASSSRQGVDTEAFF.

This clone was observed once. V is TRBV4-3 and J is TRBJ1-1; 7 bases line up with TRBD1. CDR3 length: 13 residues. Trimming removed 0 bases from V and 7 bases from J; junction bases left unmatched: 2. Germline CDR1 LGHNA, CDR2 YSLEER. The CDR3 sequence: CASSQDRDSEAFF. The DNA of the CDR3 is TGCGCCAGCAGCCAAGATAGGGACAGTGAAGCTTTCTTT.

The chain recombines TRBV27 with TRBJ1-2, with TRBD1 matching over 7 bases. V lost 6 bases and J lost 4; bases outside the gene matches: 8. Germline CDR1 is MNHEY and CDR2 is SMNVEV (reference sequence). CDR3 length: 14 residues. The CDR3 sequence: CASRLTGSFYGYTF. The CDR3 DNA follows: TGTGCCAGCAGGTTGACAGGGTCATTCTATGGCTACACCTTC.

J is TRBJ1-5 and V is TRBV27; TRBD1 aligns across 10 bases. V lost 9 bases to trimming and J lost 2 bases; unmatched junction nucleotides: 7. Germline CDR1 and CDR2: MNHEY and SMNVEV (reference sequence). CDR3 size: 15 residues. The CDR3 region has the DNA TGTGCCAGTGGTGGTGGGACAGGGGGCAATCAGCCCCAGCATTTT. Translation: CASGGGTGGNQPQHF.

The chain employs TRBV19 and TRBJ1-5, with D tentatively TRBD1 (6 bases). Germline V gene lookup returns CDR1 LNHDA and CDR2 SQIVND (reference sequence). Trimming stripped 3 bases from V and 1 base from J, with 16 bases between. This CDR3 is built from 17 residues. The CDR3, as DNA: TGTGCCAGTAGTATTGGCCCTACAGGGTCCAGCAATCAGCCCCAGCATTTT. Its protein is CASSIGPTGSSNQPQHF.

V is TRBV19 and J is TRBJ1-5; D remains ambiguous. Germline assignment: CDR1 LNHDA and CDR2 SQIVND (reference sequence). The CDR3 length is 15 residues. V gave up 8 bases and J gave up 1 base, with 15 bases separating them. DNA for the CDR3: TGTGCCAGTTTGTCCAACCTAGGAAGCAATCAGCCCCAGCATTTT. It codes for CASLSNLGSNQPQHF.

The chain links TRBV9 to TRBJ2-1, with 11 positions matching TRBD2. The CDR3 is made up of 16 amino acids. Germline CDR1 and CDR2: SGDLS and YYNGEE. The trim removed 3 bases at V and 6 bases at J, leaving 8 bases unmatched. CDR3 region: CASSAPLAGESNEQFF. CDR3 nucleotide sequence: TGTGCCAGCAGCGCTCCACTAGCGGGAGAATCCAATGAGCAGTTCTTC.

The chain joins TRBV28 to TRBJ2-7; the match to TRBD2 covers 7 bases. CDR1 MDHEN and CDR2 SYDVKM come from the germline V gene. This CDR3 is built from 16 residues. Trimming removed 5 bases from V and 3 bases from J; junction bases left unmatched: 13. CDR3 residues: CASSPPPRGDHYEQYF. CDR3 bases: TGTGCCAGCAGTCCACCCCCCCGGGGGGACCACTACGAGCAGTACTTC.